This T cell receptor beta chain was retrieved from a study of vaccination and CD4 T cells after COVID-19. The overall study: All convalescent patients were nasal swab PCR positive for SARS-CoV-2; nine had mild and one severe disease. Points from the study as a whole: For SARS-CoV-2-reactive clonotypes, the median went from about 20 to 38, a nonsignificant increase.

Sequenced with the Oncomine TCR Beta short-read assay was DNA taken from cultured CD4+ T cells. Investigators isolated genomic DNA from cultured CD4+ T cells. MiXCR, applied by TCRdb to the PCR reads, yields one record per CDR3 protein. Of fewer than 20,000 distinct CDR3 sequences listed, 44% were seen once; the top ten hold around 7.5%. Treatment indicated: roughly nine-day PBMC culture with coronavirus spike peptide pools or control peptides (ViraFEST assay). The CDR3 length is 14 residues. Trimming pared 0 bases from V and 6 bases from J, leaving 14 bases between. The V gene's germline CDR1 is DFQATT and CDR2 SNEGSKA (reference sequence). This clonotype is judged medium-sized. Its antigen is still unknown.

This clonotype originated in a human donor who had recovered from COVID-19. The input for sequencing was CD4+ T cells from blood, cultured in vitro, taken after SARS-CoV-2 vaccination. The gene calls are TRBV20-1 and TRBJ1-2; perhaps TRBD1 as D (6 bases). CDR3 region: CSARDPGQGNGYTF. The CDR3, as DNA: TGCAGTGCTAGAGATCCGGGGCAGGGGAATGGCTACACCTTC.